The rows below give T cell receptor beta chains drawn from one sample of a study of CD8 T cells in Susac syndrome. MiXCR, run by TCRdb on the immunoSEQ multiplex PCR reads, gives a single entry per CDR3 protein. This repertoire shows tens of thousands of distinct CDR3 sequences, approximately 96% found once; its top ten account for around 0.41%. Sequenced sample: CD8+ T cells from PBMCs. These receptors originate from a human donor with Susac syndrome. Both conserved end residues are part of each CDR3. The D gene is left open where the match is weak. Rows may omit the clone size; those that give it use once, few, many or a size class.

CDR3 DNA,CDR3 protein,V gene,D gene,clone size,J gene
TGTGCCAGCAGCTTAGAGGGCTACACCTTC,CASSLEGYTF,TRBV7-9,NA,NA,TRBJ1-2
TGTGCCAGCAGTTACAGTCACACCGGGGAGCTGTTTTTT,CASSYSHTGELFF,TRBV6-5,NA,NA,TRBJ2-2
TGTGCCAGCAGCCCTAGCGGGGGCACAGATACGCAGTATTTT,CASSPSGGTDTQYF,TRBV9,TRBD2,NA,TRBJ2-3
TGTGCCAGCAGTGTAGGGTTAGATACGCAGTATTTT,CASSVGLDTQYF,TRBV12-3/TRBV12-4,NA,few,TRBJ2-3
TGCAGTGCTGCCGGGAGCGCAAGCCTCAATGAGCAGTTCTTC,CSAAGSASLNEQFF,TRBV20-1,NA,NA,TRBJ2-1
TGTGCCAGCAGTGAACTGGGGAACGGGGCCAACGTCCTGACTTTC,CASSELGNGANVLTF,TRBV2,NA,NA,TRBJ2-6
TGTGCCAGCAGCGTAGGGAGCAATGAGCAGTTCTTC,CASSVGSNEQFF,TRBV9,NA,NA,TRBJ2-1
TGTGCCAGCAGTTTACAGGGCGCCACTGAAGCTTTCTTT,CASSLQGATEAFF,TRBV9,NA,NA,TRBJ1-1
TGTGCCAGCAGCTTAAGGCAGGACCAAGAGACCCAGTACTTC,CASSLRQDQETQYF,TRBV7-8,NA,NA,TRBJ2-5
TGCAGTGCTAGGGGACAGCCCCAAGAGACCCAGTACTTC,CSARGQPQETQYF,TRBV20-1,TRBD1,NA,TRBJ2-5
TGCAGTGCTCCGGACAGGGCACAATCCTACGAGCAGTACTTC,CSAPDRAQSYEQYF,TRBV20-1,TRBD1,NA,TRBJ2-7
TGCAGCGTTGAAGCCACAGGGGACTCCTACGAGCAGTACTTC,CSVEATGDSYEQYF,TRBV29-1,TRBD1,NA,TRBJ2-7
TGTGCCAGCAGTTTAGAGCCGGGGGGCCGAAGAGAGACCCAGTACTTC,CASSLEPGGRRETQYF,TRBV27,NA,NA,TRBJ2-5
TGTGCCAGCAGCTTGCGTCCAAACACCGGGGAGCTGTTTTTT,CASSLRPNTGELFF,TRBV7-9,NA,NA,TRBJ2-2
TGCGCCAGCAGCCATACTAGCGGGAGACGCACAGATACGCAGTATTTT,CASSHTSGRRTDTQYF,TRBV4-3,TRBD2,NA,TRBJ2-3
TGTGCCAGCAGTTACATTCGTCCCGGGGACACCGGGGAGCTGTTTTTT,CASSYIRPGDTGELFF,TRBV6-5,NA,NA,TRBJ2-2
TGCGCCAGCAGCCCCGGGACAGGGCTCTCCTATGGCTACACCTTC,CASSPGTGLSYGYTF,TRBV5-1,TRBD1,NA,TRBJ1-2
TGCAGCGTTGTAGCGGGGGGCTCGGATACGCAGTATTTT,CSVVAGGSDTQYF,TRBV29-1,TRBD2,once,TRBJ2-3